A selection of T cell receptor beta chains follows, all from one sample in a study of blood T cell repertoires in COVID-19. Repertoires were generated with immunoSEQ multiplex PCR, while TCRdb's copy carries only in-frame clones and drops some. Here the sample spans 30,000 to 40,000 clones, roughly nine tenths being singletons. Material: peripheral blood. The receptors originated from a woman in her twenties or thirties in a cohort sampled during active COVID-19. CDR3s leave out the opening cysteine and the closing phenylalanine or tryptophan. Fields, in order: V gene, CDR3 protein.

v_call: TRBV19; cdr3_aa: ASTWAPGTDTQY
v_call: TRBV24-1; cdr3_aa: ATSDYIGTGYNEQF
v_call: TRBV2; cdr3_aa: ASSTTGYQPQH
v_call: TRBV2; cdr3_aa: ASSGGATGTGNTIY
v_call: TRBV28; cdr3_aa: ASSVSGQGVNTEAF
v_call: TRBV3-1/TRBV3-2; cdr3_aa: ASSQGLSRAQY
v_call: TRBV3-1/TRBV3-2; cdr3_aa: ARDEAGADNEQF
v_call: TRBV27; cdr3_aa: AARTAGNQATGELF
v_call: TRBV27; cdr3_aa: ASSRIGQFIYEQY
v_call: TRBV13; cdr3_aa: ASSLGGTGGIEQF
v_call: TRBV5-5; cdr3_aa: ASSPLEGRAYEQY
v_call: TRBV19; cdr3_aa: ASSIDLGANVLT
v_call: TRBV5-1; cdr3_aa: ASSLTGTGNTEAF
v_call: TRBV3-1/TRBV3-2; cdr3_aa: ASSLNGETQY
v_call: TRBV29-1; cdr3_aa: SVGGRAFETQY
v_call: TRBV3-1/TRBV3-2; cdr3_aa: ASSQAGGRNTEAF